This T cell receptor beta chain was recovered during a study of shared clonotypes between healthy human individuals. Study in general: CD8 memory received one plate per donor, CD8 naive two, CD4 memory three and CD4 naive three.

Per sorted-subset replicate PCR, input was roughly 200 ng DNA, representing around 30,000 T cell genomes. The repertoire was sequenced with immunoSEQ multiplex PCR; TCRdb's copy has only in-frame clones and lacks some. The sample contains nearly 750,000 clones, around 70% of which appear only once. This CDR3 has 13 amino acids. V lost 0 bases, J lost 12 bases, and 14 bases lay in between. Germline V lookup: CDR1 SNHLY, CDR2 FYNNEI. Study-wide findings and caveats: Large sequencing depth failed to make sorted-subset sequencing complete, rarefaction showed. The sole specimen, blood, was sampled, and tissue repertoires likely differ.

Concerning this clone itself: Its target is not known.

The clonotype originates from a woman aged 30 to 39 in good health. The chain couples TRBV2 to TRBJ2-5; D is possibly TRBD2 (5 bases). Material: memory CD4+ T cells sorted from blood. The subset here: CD45RA-negative fraction. This chain's CDR3 is CASSEARAGQEYF. The CDR3 nucleotides read TGTGCCAGCAGTGAAGCGAGGGCGGGTCAGGAGTACTTC.